The present entry profiles one T cell receptor beta chain with its context. Its antigen is unknown. These data come from a study of T-cell reconstitution after alpha-beta-depleted transplantation in children. Study outcomes and limitations: About two months after transplant, alpha-beta T cells reportedly came from several hundred expanded graft clones. Fresh T-cell production supplied most of the T-cell counts and diversity seen one year after transplant.

Unique molecular identifiers tagged the TCRbeta library. Using its own MiXCR run on the PCR reads, TCRdb lists one record per CDR3 protein. This sample has some 200,000 distinct CDR3 sequences, with roughly 8.1% found just once. V lost 6 bases to trimming and J lost 5 bases; unmatched junction nucleotides: 8. There are 14 residues in the CDR3. Material: PBMCs, mostly from graft donor cells, obtained 360 days after TCRalphabeta/CD19-depleted stem cell transplant. V gene TRBV12-3 or TRBV12-4 combines with J gene TRBJ2-5; 8 bases are a match to TRBD1. The sequence was obtained from a male patient aged 2-10 years who had a stem cell transplant for acute myeloid leukemia, so the T cells may come from the graft donor. CDR3 sequence (DNA): TGTGCCAGCAGACGCAGGGGGCGCGGGGAGACCCAGTACTTC. This codes for CASRRRGRGETQYF.